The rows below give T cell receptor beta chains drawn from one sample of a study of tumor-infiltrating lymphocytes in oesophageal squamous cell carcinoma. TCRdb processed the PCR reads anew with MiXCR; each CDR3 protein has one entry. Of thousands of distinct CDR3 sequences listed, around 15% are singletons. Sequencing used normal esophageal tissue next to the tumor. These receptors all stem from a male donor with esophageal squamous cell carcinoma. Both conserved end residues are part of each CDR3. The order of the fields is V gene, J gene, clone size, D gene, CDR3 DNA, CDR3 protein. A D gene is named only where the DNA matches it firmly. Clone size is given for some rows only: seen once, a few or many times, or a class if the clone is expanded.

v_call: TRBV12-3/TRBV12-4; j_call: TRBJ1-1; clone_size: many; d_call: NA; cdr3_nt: TGTGCCAGCAGTCCTACAACCTTGAACACTGAAGCTTTCTTT; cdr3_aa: CASSPTTLNTEAFF
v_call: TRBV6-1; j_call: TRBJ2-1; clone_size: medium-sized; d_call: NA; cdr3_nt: TGTGCCAGCACCCGGCCAGGGAGTATCACCTACAATGAGCAGTTCTTC; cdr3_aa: CASTRPGSITYNEQFF
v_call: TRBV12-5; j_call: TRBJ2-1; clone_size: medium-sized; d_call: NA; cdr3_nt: TGTGCTAGTCGAGGACAGAACAATGAGCAGTTCTTC; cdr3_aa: CASRGQNNEQFF
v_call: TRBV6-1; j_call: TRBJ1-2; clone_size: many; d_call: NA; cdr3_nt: TGTGCCAGCAGTACCAGAGGCAGGGAGCCGTATGGCTACACCTTC; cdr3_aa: CASSTRGREPYGYTF
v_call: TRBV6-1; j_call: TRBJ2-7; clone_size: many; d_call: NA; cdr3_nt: TGTGCCAGCAGTGAGATCTACGAGCAGTACTTC; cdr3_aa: CASSEIYEQYF
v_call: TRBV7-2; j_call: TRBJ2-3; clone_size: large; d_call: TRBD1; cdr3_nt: TGTGCCAGCAGCTCGCAACAGGGGACGCAGTATTTT; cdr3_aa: CASSSQQGTQYF
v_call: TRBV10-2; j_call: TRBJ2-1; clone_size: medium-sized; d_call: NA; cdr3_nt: TGCGCCAGCAGTGAAGGGTTGCTCAATGAGCAGTTCTTC; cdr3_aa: CASSEGLLNEQFF
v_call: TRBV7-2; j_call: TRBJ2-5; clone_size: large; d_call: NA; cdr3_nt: TGTGCCAGCAGCTTGACCGGGACCAGCTGGGAGACCCAGTACTTC; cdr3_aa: CASSLTGTSWETQYF
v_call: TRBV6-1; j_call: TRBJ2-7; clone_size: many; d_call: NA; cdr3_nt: TGTGCCAGCAGTGAAGCGCTCACAGAGAGCTCCTACGAGCAGTACTTC; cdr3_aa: CASSEALTESSYEQYF
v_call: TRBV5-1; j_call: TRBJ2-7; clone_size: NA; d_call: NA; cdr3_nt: TGCGCCAGTCGCCGGGACCCGACAACCTACGAGCAGTACTTC; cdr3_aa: CASRRDPTTYEQYF
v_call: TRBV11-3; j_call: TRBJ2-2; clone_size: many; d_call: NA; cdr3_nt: TGTGCCAGCAGCCCCAGGGCTACCGGGGAGCTGTTTTTT; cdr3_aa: CASSPRATGELFF
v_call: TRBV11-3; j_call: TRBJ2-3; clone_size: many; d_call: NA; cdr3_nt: TGTGCCAGCAGCCCCGAGGGGATTAGAACAGATACGCAGTATTTT; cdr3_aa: CASSPEGIRTDTQYF
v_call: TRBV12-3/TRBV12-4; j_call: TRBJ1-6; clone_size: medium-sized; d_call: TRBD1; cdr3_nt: TGTGCCAGCAGACCTGGACAGGGAACGAGTTCACCCCTCCACTTT; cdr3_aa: CASRPGQGTSSPLHF
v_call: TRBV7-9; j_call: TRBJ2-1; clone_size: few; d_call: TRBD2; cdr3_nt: TGTGCCAGCAGCGGGGGACTAGTTGATGAGCAGTTCTTC; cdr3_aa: CASSGGLVDEQFF
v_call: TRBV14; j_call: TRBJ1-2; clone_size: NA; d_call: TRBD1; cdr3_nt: TGTGCCAGCAGCCAAGAAACAGGGGCGGCTGGCTACACCTTC; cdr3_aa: CASSQETGAAGYTF
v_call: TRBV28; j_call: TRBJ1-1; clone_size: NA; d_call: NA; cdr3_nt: TGTGCCGGGGCCGACAACACTGAAGCTTTCTTT; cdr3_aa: CAGADNTEAFF
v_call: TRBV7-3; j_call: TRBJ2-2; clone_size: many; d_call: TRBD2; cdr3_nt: TGTGCCAGCAGCCCCGCTCCAGGCGGGGGGCCCTCAGGGGGGGAGCTGTTTTTT; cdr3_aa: CASSPAPGGGPSGGELFF
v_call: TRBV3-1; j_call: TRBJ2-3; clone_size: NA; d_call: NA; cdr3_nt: TGTGCCAGCAGCCAGAGGACACCGGGCCAAGCGCAGTATTTT; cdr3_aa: CASSQRTPGQAQYF
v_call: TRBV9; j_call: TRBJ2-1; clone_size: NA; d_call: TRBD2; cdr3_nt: TGTGCCAGCAGCGCCAGAGCGGGGACTTCCTACAATGAGCAGTTCTTC; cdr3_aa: CASSARAGTSYNEQFF
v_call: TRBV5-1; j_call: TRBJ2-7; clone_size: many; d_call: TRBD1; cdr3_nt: TGCGCCAGCAGCTCACAACCGGGACAGGGGAACTACGAGCAGTACTTC; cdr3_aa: CASSSQPGQGNYEQYF
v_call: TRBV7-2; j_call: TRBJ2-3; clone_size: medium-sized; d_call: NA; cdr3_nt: TGTGCCAGCAGCTTAGTGGTGGCCACAGATACGCAGTATTTT; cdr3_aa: CASSLVVATDTQYF
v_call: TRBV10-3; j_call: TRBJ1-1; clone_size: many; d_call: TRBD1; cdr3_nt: TGTGCCATCGGGACAGGGGAAGCCCACACTGAAGCTTTCTTT; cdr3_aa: CAIGTGEAHTEAFF
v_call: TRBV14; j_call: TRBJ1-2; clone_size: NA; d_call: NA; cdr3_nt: TGTGCCAGCAGCCAATTTGGGTGGTGGGGCTACACCTTC; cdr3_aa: CASSQFGWWGYTF
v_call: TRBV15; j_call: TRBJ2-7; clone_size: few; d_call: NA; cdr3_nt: TGTGCCACCAGCCGGGACTCCTACTACGAGCAGTACTTC; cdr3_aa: CATSRDSYYEQYF
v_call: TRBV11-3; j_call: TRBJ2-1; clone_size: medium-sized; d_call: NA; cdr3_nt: TGTGCCAGCATGCTCGAAGGGACGGAAAACAATGAGCAGTTCTTC; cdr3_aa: CASMLEGTENNEQFF
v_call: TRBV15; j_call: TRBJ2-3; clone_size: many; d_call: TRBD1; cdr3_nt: TGTGCCACCAGCAGAGATAACAGGGGCGATACGCAGTATTTT; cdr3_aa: CATSRDNRGDTQYF
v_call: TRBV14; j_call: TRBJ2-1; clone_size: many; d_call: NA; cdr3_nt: TGTGCCAGCAGCCAAGACCATTATGAGCAGTTCTTC; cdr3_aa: CASSQDHYEQFF
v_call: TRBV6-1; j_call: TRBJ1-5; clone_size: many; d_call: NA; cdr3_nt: TGTGCCAGCAAAGATCAAACGGGGCCCCAGCATTTT; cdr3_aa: CASKDQTGPQHF
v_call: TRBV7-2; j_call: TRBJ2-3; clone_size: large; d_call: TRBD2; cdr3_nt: TGTGCCAGCAGCTTAGAACTAGCGGGGGGCACAGATACGCAGTATTTT; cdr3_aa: CASSLELAGGTDTQYF
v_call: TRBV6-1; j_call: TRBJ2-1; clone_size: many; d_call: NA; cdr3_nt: TGTGCCAGCACGGACACTTACAATGAGCAGTTCTTC; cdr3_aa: CASTDTYNEQFF
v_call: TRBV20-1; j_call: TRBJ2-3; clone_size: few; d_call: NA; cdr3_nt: TGCAGTGCTAGTAGAGGGGGGGTGGGGACAGATACGCAGTATTTT; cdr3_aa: CSASRGGVGTDTQYF
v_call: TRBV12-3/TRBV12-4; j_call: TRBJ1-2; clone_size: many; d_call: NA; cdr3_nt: TGTGCCAGCAGTTTAGTACAGAACTATGGCTACACCTTC; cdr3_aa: CASSLVQNYGYTF
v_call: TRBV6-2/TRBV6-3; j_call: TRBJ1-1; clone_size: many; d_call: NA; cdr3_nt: TGTGCCAGCAGTTCCGTCAAAAGCATGAACACTGAAGCTTTCTTT; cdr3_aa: CASSSVKSMNTEAFF
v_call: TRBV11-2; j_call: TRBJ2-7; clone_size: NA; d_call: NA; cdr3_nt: TGTGCCAGCAGCCCGGCTCCGCGGGGGCGTTTCTACAATGAGCAGTACTTC; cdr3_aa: CASSPAPRGRFYNEQYF
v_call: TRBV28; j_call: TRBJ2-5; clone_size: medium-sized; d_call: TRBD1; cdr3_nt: TGTGCCAGCAGTTTTCCCTTGGGGACAGGGGGATTGTTGGAGACCCAGTACTTC; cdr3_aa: CASSFPLGTGGLLETQYF
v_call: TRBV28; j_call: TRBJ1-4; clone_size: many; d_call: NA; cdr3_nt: TGTGCCAGCAGTTTAGCAGGGATCAATGAAAAACTGTTTTTT; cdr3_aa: CASSLAGINEKLFF
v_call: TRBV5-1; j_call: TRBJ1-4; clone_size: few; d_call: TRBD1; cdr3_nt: TGCGCCAGCACCCAATTCAGGGGGCCTAATGAAAAACTGTTTTTT; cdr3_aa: CASTQFRGPNEKLFF
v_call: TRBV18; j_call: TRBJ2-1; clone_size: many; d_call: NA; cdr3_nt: TGTGCCAGCTCACCCCAGAATGAGCAGTTCTTC; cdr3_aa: CASSPQNEQFF
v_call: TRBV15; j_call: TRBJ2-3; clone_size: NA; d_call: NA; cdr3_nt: TGTGCCACCAGCAGAGACCGGGCTACGCAGTATTTT; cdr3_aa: CATSRDRATQYF